Listed below are T cell receptor beta chains from one sample, sequenced in a study of metastatic and nonmetastatic thyroid tumors. With MiXCR, TCRdb called clones anew from the PCR reads. The sample yields fewer than 40,000 clones, roughly 15% seen once. The sample taken for sequencing was blood. Source of these receptors: a female donor with papillary thyroid cancer or a benign thyroid nodule (not recorded which). Some clones in this sample may be carry-over from other donors' samples. Both conserved end residues are part of each CDR3. D genes are given only for firm matches. Only part of the rows carry a size: once, few, many, or a class if the clone is expanded.

j_gene	d_gene	v_gene	abundance	CDR3nt	CDR3aa
TRBJ2-7	.	TRBV4-1	few	TGCGCCAGCAGCCCCCCCCTCTCCTACGAGCAGTACTTC	CASSPPLSYEQYF
TRBJ2-5	.	TRBV20-1	once	TGCAGTGCTAGTTGGCTAGCCCAAGAGACCCAGTACTTC	CSASWLAQETQYF
TRBJ2-1	.	TRBV5-5	many	TGTGCCAGCACCCTGGAGGGGGGGGGAGTTGTGAATGAGCAGTTCTTC	CASTLEGGGVVNEQFF
TRBJ2-7	TRBD2	TRBV30	.	TGTGCTCTTATAGCGGGGGATAACGACGAGCAGTACTTC	CALIAGDNDEQYF
TRBJ1-1	TRBD1	TRBV29-1	many	TGCAGCCTGGACAGGGGATTAACAAGAATGAACACTGAAGCTTTCTTT	CSLDRGLTRMNTEAFF
TRBJ2-7	.	TRBV3-1	many	TGTGCCAGCAGCCTTTGGTCGGGGAAGCAGTACTTC	CASSLWSGKQYF
TRBJ1-1	.	TRBV7-9	many	TGTGCCAGCAGCTTAAGCAGGAACACTGAAGCTTTCTTT	CASSLSRNTEAFF
TRBJ2-5	TRBD2	TRBV6-1	many	TGTGCCAGCAGTGAACTAGCGGGGTACCAAGAGACCCAGTACTTC	CASSELAGYQETQYF
TRBJ2-3	.	TRBV19	many	TGTGCCAGTAGTACGTCCCGATTCCCGGCCACAGATACGCAGTATTTT	CASSTSRFPATDTQYF
TRBJ2-7	.	TRBV20-1	.	TGCAGTGCTCCCCAATCAGGTAGGGTATACGAGCAGTACTTC	CSAPQSGRVYEQYF
TRBJ2-1	.	TRBV29-1	many	TGCAGCGTTGAAGAGCGGGATTTGGGAAATGAGCAGTTCTTC	CSVEERDLGNEQFF
TRBJ1-1	.	TRBV5-1	many	TGCGCCAGCAGCAAAAGCCCGAACACTGAAGCTTTCTTT	CASSKSPNTEAFF
TRBJ2-7	.	TRBV5-1	medium-sized	TGCGCCAGCAGCTTTTATGGAGGGGAAGGATCCTACGAGCAGTACTTC	CASSFYGGEGSYEQYF
TRBJ2-3	TRBD1	TRBV4-1	many	TGCGCCAGCAGCCAAGTAATATACGGGACAGGGGGCACAGATACGCAGTATTTT	CASSQVIYGTGGTDTQYF
TRBJ1-3	.	TRBV6-1	.	TGTGCCAGCAGTGAAGAGGCTGTTTCTGGAAACACCATATATTTT	CASSEEAVSGNTIYF
TRBJ1-2	.	TRBV2	few	TGTGCCAGCATCGTCACCCCCGGGACCGACTATGGCTACACCTTC	CASIVTPGTDYGYTF
TRBJ2-1	TRBD2	TRBV4-2	once	TGTGCCAGCATCCACACAGGGACTAGCGGTGAGCAGTTCTTT	CASIHTGTSGEQFF
TRBJ2-3	TRBD2	TRBV5-1	many	TGCGCCAGCAGAGCAGGAAGCGGGAGACCCAGCACAGATACGCAGTATTTT	CASRAGSGRPSTDTQYF
TRBJ1-5	TRBD1	TRBV19	many	TGTGCCACTGCCCAATGGACAGGGGAAGGTTTTGGAGTGGGACCCCAGCATTTT	CATAQWTGEGFGVGPQHF
TRBJ2-7	TRBD2	TRBV19	many	TGTGCCAGTGGGGAGGGCTTCCTTGGTAGCGAGCAGTACTTC	CASGEGFLGSEQYF
TRBJ1-5	.	TRBV28	many	TGTGCCAGCAGCACCCCGGGACGGAGGCAGCCCCAGCATTTT	CASSTPGRRQPQHF
TRBJ1-2	TRBD1	TRBV28	many	TGTGCCAGCAGTTTACTCGTCCAACAGGGGGGCGGCTACACCTTC	CASSLLVQQGGGYTF